One and the same sample provided the 10 T cell receptor beta chains below, sequenced in a study of Graves' ophthalmopathy and Graves' hyperthyroidism. CDR3 regions of TCR beta were amplified from RNA transcripts. RT-PCR with HTBI primers came first, then second-round multiplex PCR. MiXCR, applied by TCRdb to the multiplex PCR reads, yields one record per CDR3 protein. The sample shows almost 750,000 distinct CDR3 sequences, roughly 40% of them seen only once. Sample: peripheral blood. The receptors come from an adult man with Graves' ophthalmopathy.

This clonotype was observed at least ten times. The chain couples TRBV10-3 to TRBJ1-5, with 8 bases matching TRBD1. There are 18 residues in the CDR3. The germline V gene encodes CDR1 ENHRY and CDR2 SYGVKD. J was trimmed by 2 bases and V by 2 bases; bases with no gene match: 11. The CDR3 nucleotides read TGTGCCATCAGTGAGACAGGGGGGCTGAGTCGTGGCAATCAGCCCCAGCATTTT. Translating gives CAISETGGLSRGNQPQHF.

V is TRBV29-1 and J is TRBJ2-5; 12 bases are shared with TRBD2. CDR1 and CDR2 from the germline V gene are SQVTM and ANQGSEA. Losses at the gene ends were 2 bases for V and 0 bases for J; bases not matched to a gene: 1. The CDR3 is 15 amino acids. CDR3 sequence: CSVETSGGYQETQYF. In DNA form, the CDR3 reads TGCAGCGTTGAAACTAGCGGGGGGTACCAAGAGACCCAGTACTTC.

This clonotype was detected once. The chain uses TRBV11-2 and TRBJ1-4; 7 positions agree with TRBD1. V was clipped by 6 bases and J by 4 bases; unmatched bases: 8. Germline V CDR1 and CDR2: SGHAT, FQNNGV. CDR3 length: 15 amino acids. CDR3 bases: TGTGCCAGCAGTGAAACCGGGACAGATAATGAAAAACTGTTTTTT. Translated: CASSETGTDNEKLFF.

This clonotype showed up many times. V is TRBV7-2 and J is TRBJ1-4; no clear D. The V gene's germline CDR1 is SGHTA and CDR2 FQGNSA. V was cut by 2 bases and J by 1 base, with 8 bases left in between. The CDR3 runs 15 residues. The CDR3 spells CASSLSVVTNEKLFF. In DNA, the CDR3 is TGTGCCAGCAGCTTATCGGTGGTAACTAATGAAAAACTGTTTTTT.

This clonotype has a count of ten or more. This rearrangement joins TRBV9 to TRBJ1-2; 7 bases are shared with TRBD1. Germline V gene lookup returns CDR1 SGDLS and CDR2 YYNGEE. This CDR3 is 15 amino acids long. The V and J ends lost 3 bases and 6 bases, in that order; junction bases with no gene match: 11. This chain's CDR3 is CASSATGDGVDGYTF. DNA of the CDR3: TGTGCCAGCAGCGCCACAGGGGACGGGGTGGATGGCTACACCTTC. The full variable domain, completed using reference TRBV9 and TRBJ1-2, is DSGVTQTPKHLITATGQRVTLRCSPRSGDLSVYWYQQSLDQGLQFLIQYYNGEERAKGNILERFSAQQFPDLHSELNLSSLELGDSALYFCASSATGDGVDGYTFGSGTRLTVV.

The chain has TRBV24-1 and TRBJ1-5; 8 bases are shared with TRBD1. The CDR3 is 15 residues long. CDR1 and CDR2 (germline): KGHDR, SFDVKD. After removal of 4 bases from V and 5 bases from J, the junction contained 6 bases not matched to a gene. CDR3 bases: TGTGCCACCAGTGACCCAGGGGGCGAGGATCAGCCCCAGCATTTT. Translated, it gives CATSDPGGEDQPQHF.

CDR3 bases: TGCAGTGCTAGAGATTTTAAGGGGCGTAGCGCTGAAGCTTTCTTT. Translating gives CSARDFKGRSAEAFF. The chain employs TRBV20-1 and TRBJ1-1; D possibly corresponds to TRBD1 (5 bases). The CDR3 is 15 residues long. V lost 0 bases to trimming and J lost 6 bases, with 17 bases between them. Germline-derived CDR1 and CDR2 are DFQATT and SNEGSKA (reference sequence).

This clonotype occurred a few times. Relative to the germline gene, one junction end is altered; a read error may explain this. The gene calls are TRBV7-9 and TRBJ2-7, with 11 bases aligning to TRBD1. CDR1 SEHNR and CDR2 FQNEAQ come from the germline V gene (reference sequence). The CDR3 is 12 residues long. CDR3 amino acids: CASSWTGGLLLF. CDR3 DNA: TGTGCCAGCAGCTGGACAGGGGGCCTTCTTTTGTTC.

Worth noting for this clonotype: A much larger clonotype is one base distant, so this may be a read error. This chain joins TRBV14 and TRBJ2-5; no clear D gene. In germline, CDR1 is SGHDN, CDR2 FVKESK. The CDR3 is 11 amino acids. V lost 6 bases and J lost 9, with 11 bases in between. The CDR3 region is CASRRYWAQYF. The CDR3 DNA reads TGTGCCAGCAGGCGCTACTGGGCCCAGTACTTC.

This clonotype was detected many times. V usage is TRBV29-1 and J usage is TRBJ1-2; tentatively, D is TRBD1 (6 bases). The CDR3 has 13 residues. The germline V gene has CDR1 SQVTM and CDR2 ANQGSEA. The germline V and J ends were trimmed by 3 bases and 4 bases, with 12 bases remaining between them. The CDR3 coding sequence is TGCAGCGTTGACGGGGGGCTGGGCTATGGCTACACCTTC. Residues: CSVDGGLGYGYTF.